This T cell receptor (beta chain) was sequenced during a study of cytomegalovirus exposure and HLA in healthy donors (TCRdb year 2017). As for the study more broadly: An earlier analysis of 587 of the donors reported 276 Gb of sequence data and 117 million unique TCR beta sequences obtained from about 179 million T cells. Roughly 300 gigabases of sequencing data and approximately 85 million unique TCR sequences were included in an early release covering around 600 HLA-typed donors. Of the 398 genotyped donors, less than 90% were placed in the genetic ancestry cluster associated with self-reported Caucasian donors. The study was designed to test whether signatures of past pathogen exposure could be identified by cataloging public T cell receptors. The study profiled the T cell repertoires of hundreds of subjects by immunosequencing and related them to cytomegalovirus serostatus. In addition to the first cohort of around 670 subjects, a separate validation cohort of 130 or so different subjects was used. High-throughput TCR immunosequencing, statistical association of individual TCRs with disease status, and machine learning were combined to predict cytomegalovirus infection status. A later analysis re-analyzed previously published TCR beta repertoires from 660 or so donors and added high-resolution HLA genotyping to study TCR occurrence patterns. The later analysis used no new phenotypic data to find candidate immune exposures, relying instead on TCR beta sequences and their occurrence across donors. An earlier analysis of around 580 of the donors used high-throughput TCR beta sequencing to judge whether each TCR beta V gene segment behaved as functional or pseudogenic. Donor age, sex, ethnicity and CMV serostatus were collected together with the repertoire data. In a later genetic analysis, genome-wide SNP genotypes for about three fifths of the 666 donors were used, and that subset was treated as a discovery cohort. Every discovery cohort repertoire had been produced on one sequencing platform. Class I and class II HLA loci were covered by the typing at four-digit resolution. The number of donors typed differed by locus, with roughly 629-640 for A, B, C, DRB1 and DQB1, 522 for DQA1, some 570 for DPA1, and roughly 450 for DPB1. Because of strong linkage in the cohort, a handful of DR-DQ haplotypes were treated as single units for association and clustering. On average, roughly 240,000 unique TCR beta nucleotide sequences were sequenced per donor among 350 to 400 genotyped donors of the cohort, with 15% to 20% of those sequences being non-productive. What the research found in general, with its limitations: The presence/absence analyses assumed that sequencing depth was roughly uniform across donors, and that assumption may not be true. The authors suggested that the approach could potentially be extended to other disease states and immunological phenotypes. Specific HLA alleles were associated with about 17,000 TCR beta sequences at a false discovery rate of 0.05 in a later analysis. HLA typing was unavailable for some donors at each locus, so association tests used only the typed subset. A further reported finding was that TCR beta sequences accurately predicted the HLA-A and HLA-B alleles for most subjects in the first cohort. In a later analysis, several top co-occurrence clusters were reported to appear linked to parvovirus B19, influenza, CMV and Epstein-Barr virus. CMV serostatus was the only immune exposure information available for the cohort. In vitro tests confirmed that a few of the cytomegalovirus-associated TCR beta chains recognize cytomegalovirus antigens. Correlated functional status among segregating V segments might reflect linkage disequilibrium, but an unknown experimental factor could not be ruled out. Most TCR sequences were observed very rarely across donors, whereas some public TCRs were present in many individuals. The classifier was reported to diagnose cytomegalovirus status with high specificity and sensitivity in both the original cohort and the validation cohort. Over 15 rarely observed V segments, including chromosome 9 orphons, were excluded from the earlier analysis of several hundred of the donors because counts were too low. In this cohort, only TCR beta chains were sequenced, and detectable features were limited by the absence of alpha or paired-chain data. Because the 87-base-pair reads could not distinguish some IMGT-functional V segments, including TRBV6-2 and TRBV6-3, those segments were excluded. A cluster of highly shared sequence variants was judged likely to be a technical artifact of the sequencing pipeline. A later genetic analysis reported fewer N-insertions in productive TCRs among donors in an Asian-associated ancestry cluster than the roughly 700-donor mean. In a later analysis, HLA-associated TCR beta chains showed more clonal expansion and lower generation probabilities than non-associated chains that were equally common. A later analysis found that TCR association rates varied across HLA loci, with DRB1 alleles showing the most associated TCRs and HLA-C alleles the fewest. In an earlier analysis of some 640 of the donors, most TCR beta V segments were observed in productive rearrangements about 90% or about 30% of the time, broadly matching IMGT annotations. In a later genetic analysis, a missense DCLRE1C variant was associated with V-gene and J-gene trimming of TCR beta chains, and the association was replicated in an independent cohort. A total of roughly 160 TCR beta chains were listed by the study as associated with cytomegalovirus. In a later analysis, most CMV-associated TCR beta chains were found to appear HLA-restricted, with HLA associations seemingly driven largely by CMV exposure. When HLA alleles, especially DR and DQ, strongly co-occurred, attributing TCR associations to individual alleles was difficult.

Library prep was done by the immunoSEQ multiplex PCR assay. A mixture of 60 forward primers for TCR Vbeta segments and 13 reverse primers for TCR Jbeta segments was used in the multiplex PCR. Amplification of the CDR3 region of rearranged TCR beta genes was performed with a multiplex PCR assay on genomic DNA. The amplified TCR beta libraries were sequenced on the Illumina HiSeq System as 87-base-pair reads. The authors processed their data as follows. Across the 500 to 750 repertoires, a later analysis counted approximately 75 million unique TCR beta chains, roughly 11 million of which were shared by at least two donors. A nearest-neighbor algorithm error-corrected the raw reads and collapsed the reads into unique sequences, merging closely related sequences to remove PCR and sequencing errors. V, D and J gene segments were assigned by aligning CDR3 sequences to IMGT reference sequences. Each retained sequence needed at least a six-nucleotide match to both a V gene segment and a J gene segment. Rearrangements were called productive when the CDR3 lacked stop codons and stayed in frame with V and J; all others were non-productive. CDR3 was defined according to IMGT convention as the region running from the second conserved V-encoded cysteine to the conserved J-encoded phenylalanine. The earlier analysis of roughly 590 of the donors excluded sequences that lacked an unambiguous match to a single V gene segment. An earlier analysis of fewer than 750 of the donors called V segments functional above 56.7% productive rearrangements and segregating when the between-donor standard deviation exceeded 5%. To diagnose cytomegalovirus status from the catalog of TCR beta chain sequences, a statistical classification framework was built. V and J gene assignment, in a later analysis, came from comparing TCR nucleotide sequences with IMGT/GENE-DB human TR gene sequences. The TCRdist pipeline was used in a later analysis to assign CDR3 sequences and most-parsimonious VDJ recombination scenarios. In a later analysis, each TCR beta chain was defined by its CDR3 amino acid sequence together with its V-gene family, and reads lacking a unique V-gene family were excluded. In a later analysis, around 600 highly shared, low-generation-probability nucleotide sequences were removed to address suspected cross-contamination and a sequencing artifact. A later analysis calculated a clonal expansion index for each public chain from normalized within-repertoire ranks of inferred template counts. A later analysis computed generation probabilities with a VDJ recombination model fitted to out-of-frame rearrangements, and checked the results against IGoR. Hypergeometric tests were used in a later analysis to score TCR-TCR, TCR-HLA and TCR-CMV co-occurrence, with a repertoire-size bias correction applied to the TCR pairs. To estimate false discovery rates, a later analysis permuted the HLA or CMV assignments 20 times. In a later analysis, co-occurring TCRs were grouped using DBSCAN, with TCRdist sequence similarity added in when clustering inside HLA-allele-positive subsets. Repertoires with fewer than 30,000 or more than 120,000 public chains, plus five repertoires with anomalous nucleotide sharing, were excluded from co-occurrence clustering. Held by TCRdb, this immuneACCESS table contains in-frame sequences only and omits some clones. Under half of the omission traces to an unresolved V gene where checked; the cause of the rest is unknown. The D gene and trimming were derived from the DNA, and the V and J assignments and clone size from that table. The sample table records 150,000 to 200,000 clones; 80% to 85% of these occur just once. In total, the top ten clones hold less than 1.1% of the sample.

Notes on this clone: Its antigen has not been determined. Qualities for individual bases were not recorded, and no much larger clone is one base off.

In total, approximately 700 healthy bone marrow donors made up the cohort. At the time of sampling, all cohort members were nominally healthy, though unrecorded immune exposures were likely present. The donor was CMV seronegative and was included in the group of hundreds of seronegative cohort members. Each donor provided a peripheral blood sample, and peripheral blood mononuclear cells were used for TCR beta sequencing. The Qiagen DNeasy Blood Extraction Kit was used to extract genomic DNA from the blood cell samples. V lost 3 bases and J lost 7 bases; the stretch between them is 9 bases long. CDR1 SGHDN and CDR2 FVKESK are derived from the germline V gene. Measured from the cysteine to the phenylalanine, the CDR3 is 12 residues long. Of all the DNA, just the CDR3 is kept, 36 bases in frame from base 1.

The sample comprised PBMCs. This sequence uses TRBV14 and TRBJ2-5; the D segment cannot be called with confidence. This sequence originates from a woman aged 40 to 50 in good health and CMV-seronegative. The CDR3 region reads CASSHRPTTQYF. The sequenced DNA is TGTGCCAGCAGCCACAGGCCTACGACCCAGTACTTC. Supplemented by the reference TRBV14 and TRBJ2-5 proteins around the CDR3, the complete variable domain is EAGVTQFPSHSVIEKGQTVTLRCDPISGHDNLYWYRRVMGKEIKFLLHFVKESKQDESGMPNNRFLAERTGGTYSTLKVQPAELEDSGVYFCASSHRPTTQYFGPGTRLLVL.